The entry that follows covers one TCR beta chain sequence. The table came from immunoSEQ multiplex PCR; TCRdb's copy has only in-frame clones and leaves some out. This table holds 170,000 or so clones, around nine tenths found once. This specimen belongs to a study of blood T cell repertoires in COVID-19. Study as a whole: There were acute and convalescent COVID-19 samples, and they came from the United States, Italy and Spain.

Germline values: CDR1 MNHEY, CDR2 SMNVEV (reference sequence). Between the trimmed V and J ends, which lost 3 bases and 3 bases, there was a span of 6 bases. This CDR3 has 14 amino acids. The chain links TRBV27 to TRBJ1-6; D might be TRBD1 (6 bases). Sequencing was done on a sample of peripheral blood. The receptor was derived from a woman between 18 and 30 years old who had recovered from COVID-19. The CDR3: CASSLTGYNSPLHF. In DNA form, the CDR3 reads TGTGCCAGCAGTTTGACAGGCTATAATTCACCCCTCCACTTT.